The subject of this entry is one T cell receptor (beta chain). The antigen is unknown. These data originate in a study of PD-1 blockade in classical Hodgkin lymphoma. The table came from immunoSEQ multiplex PCR; TCRdb's copy has only in-frame clones and leaves some out. The table shows 12,000 or so clones, with about 90% occurring only once. Each patient's relapse followed autologous stem cell transplantation, and brentuximab vedotin exposure varied. Whole-study results and caveats: TCR diversity in CD4+, not CD8+, cells rose significantly by C4D1.

There are 15 residues in the CDR3. The germline gives CDR1 MNHNS, CDR2 SASEGT. V dropped 6 bases and J dropped 6; count of bases not matched to a gene: 12. This sample comprised peripheral blood mononuclear cells (PBMCs), obtained at baseline. The clonotype comes from a human donor with classical Hodgkin lymphoma. The chain uses TRBV6-1 and TRBJ2-7; 9 bases line up with TRBD1. CDR3 residues: CASRVTGGAGVEQYF. For the CDR3, the DNA is TGTGCCAGCAGGGTAACAGGGGGCGCAGGAGTCGAGCAGTACTTC.